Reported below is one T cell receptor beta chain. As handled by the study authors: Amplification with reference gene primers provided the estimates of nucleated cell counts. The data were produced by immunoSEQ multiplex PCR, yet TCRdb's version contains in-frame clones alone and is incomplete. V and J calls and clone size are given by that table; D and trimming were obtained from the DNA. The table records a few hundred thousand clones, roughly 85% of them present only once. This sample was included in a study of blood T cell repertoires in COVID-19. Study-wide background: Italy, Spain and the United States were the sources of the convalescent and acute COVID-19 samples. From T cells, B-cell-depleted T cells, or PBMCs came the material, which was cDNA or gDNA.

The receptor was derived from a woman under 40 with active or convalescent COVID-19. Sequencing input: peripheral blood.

The CDR3 nucleotides read TGCGCCAGCAGCCCGGACAGGGAGGGTTCACCCCTCCACTTT. Amino acids: CASSPDREGSPLHF. This chain links TRBV5-1 with TRBJ1-6, with 8 bases identical to TRBD1. The CDR3 extends over 14 amino acids. Germline V gene lookup returns CDR1 SGHRS and CDR2 YFSETQ. V dropped 4 bases and J dropped 9; count of bases not matched to a gene: 6.